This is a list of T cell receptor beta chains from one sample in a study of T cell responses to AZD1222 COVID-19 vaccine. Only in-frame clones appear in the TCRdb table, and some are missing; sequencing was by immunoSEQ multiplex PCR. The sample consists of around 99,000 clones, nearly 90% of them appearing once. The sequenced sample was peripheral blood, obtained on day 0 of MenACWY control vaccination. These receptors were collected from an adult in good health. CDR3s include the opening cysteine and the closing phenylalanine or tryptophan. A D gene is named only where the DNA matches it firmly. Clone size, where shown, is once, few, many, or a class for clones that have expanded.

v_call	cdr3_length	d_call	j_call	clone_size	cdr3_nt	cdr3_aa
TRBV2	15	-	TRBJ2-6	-	TGTGCCAGCAGTGTCATAAACCCCGCGGCCAACGTCCTGACTTTC	CASSVINPAANVLTF
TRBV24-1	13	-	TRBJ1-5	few	TGTGCCACCAGTGATTTCCCCGGTCAGCCCCAGCATTTT	CATSDFPGQPQHF
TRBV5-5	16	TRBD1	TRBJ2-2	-	TGTGCCAGCAGCTTCAGGACAGGCCCTGAAACCGGGGAGCTGTTTTTT	CASSFRTGPETGELFF
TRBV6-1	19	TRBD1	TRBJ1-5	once	TGTGCCAGCAGTGACCGGGGACAGGGTCGGGGTTATAGCAATCAGCCCCAGCATTTT	CASSDRGQGRGYSNQPQHF
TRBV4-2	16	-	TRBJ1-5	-	TGTGCCAGCAGCCAAGAATTCGGGACAAGCAATCAGCCCCAGCATTTT	CASSQEFGTSNQPQHF
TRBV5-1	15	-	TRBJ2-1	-	TGCGCCAGCAGCTTGGGTAGTAGCGGCTACAATGAGCAGTTCTTC	CASSLGSSGYNEQFF
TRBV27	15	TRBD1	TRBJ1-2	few	TGTGCCAGCAGTTTACCGGGGACAGGATACTATGGCTACACCTTC	CASSLPGTGYYGYTF
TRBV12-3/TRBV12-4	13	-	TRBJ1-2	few	TGTGCCAGCAGTCCTGGATCCACCTATGGCTACACCTTC	CASSPGSTYGYTF
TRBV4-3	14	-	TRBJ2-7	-	TGCGCCAGCAGCCAAGATTTAGGGGCCTACGAGCAGTACTTC	CASSQDLGAYEQYF
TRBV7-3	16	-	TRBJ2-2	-	TGTGCCAGCAGCCTTGGGTCCGGGGTGCAGACCGGGGAGCTGTTTTTT	CASSLGSGVQTGELFF
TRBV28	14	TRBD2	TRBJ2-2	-	TGTGCCAGCAGTTTAATGGGGGGGACCGGGGAGCTGTTTTTT	CASSLMGGTGELFF
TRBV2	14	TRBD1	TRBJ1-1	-	TGTGCCAGCAGTGAATGGACAGGATTCGCTGAAGCTTTCTTT	CASSEWTGFAEAFF
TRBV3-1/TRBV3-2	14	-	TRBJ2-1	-	TGTGCCAGCAGCCGATCAGGGATGCGCAATGAGCAGTTCTTC	CASSRSGMRNEQFF
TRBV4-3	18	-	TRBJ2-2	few	TGCGCCAGCAGCCAAGAGAGGGTCCAGGGGTTTGGGACCGGGGAGCTGTTTTTT	CASSQERVQGFGTGELFF
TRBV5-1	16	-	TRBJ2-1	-	TGCGCCAGCAGCTTGGTTGGGGACTTTACCTACAATGAGCAGTTCTTC	CASSLVGDFTYNEQFF
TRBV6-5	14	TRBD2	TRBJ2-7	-	TGTGCCAGCAGTTTTAGCGGGAGTAACAACGAGCAGTACTTC	CASSFSGSNNEQYF